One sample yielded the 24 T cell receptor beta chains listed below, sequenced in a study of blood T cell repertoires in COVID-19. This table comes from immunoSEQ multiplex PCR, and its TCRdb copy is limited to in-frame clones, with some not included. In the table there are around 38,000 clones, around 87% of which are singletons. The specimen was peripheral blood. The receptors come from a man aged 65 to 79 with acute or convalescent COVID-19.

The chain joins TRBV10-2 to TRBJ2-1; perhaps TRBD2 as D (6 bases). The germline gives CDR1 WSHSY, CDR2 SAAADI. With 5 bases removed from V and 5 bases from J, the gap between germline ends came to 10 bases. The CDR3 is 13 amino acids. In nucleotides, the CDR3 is TGCGCCAGCAGTATGACTAGAGACAATGAGCAGTTCTTC. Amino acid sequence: CASSMTRDNEQFF.

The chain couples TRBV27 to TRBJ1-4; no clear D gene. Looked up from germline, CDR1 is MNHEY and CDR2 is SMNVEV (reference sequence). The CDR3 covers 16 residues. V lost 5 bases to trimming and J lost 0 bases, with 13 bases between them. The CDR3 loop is CASSRAGSATNEKLFF. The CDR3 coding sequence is TGTGCCAGCAGTCGGGCGGGGAGTGCAACTAATGAAAAACTGTTTTTT.

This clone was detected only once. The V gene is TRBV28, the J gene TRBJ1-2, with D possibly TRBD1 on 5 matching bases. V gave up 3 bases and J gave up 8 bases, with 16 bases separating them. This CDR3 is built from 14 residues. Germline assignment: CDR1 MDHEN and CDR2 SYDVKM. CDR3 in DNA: TGTGCCAGCAGTTTGGGCAGGGTTTTGAACGGCTACACCTTC. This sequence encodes CASSLGRVLNGYTF.

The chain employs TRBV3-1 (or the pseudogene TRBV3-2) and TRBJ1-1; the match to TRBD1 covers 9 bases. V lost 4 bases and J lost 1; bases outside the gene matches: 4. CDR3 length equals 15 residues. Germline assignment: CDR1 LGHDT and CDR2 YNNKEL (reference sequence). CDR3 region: CASSPGTGRNTEAFF. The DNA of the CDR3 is TGTGCCAGCAGCCCGGGGACAGGGCGGAACACTGAAGCTTTCTTT.

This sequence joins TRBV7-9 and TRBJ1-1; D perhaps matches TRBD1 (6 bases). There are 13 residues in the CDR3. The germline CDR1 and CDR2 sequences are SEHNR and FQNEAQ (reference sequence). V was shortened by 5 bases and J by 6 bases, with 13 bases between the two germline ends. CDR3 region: CASSIQGSPEAFF. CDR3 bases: TGTGCCAGCAGCATACAGGGTTCCCCTGAAGCTTTCTTT.

CDR3 loop: CASSLHSGGNRNEQYF. The CDR3 DNA reads TGTGCCAGCAGTCTGCATTCGGGAGGGAATAGAAACGAGCAGTACTTC. The V and J genes are TRBV6-6 and TRBJ2-7; 8 bases are a match to TRBD2. Germline CDR1 MNHNY, CDR2 SVGAGI (reference sequence). The V segment lost 5 bases and the J segment 5 bases; nucleotides outside the gene matches: 14. This CDR3 has 16 amino acids.

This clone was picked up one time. The CDR3 DNA reads TGTGCCAGCAGAGGTGCAGGGGTTATCAATCAGCCCCAGCATTTT. Translation gives CASRGAGVINQPQHF. J is TRBJ1-5 and V is TRBV6-5; D possibly corresponds to TRBD1 (6 bases). The germline V gene encodes CDR1 MNHEY and CDR2 SVGAGI. Trimming shortened V by 6 bases and J by 3 bases, and 15 bases separated the two germline ends. This CDR3 has 15 amino acids.

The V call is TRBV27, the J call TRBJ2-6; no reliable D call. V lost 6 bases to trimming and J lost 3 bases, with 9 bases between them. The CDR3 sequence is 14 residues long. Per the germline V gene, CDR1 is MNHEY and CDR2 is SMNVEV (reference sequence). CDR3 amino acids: CASRLGFGANVLTF. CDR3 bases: TGTGCCAGCAGGCTGGGCTTTGGGGCCAACGTCCTGACTTTC. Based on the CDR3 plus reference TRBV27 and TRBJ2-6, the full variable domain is EAQVTQNPRYLITVTGKKLTVTCSQNMNHEYMSWYRQDPGLGLRQIYYSMNVEVTDKGDVPEGYKVSRKEKRNFPLILESPSPNQTSLYFCASRLGFGANVLTFGAGSRLTVL.

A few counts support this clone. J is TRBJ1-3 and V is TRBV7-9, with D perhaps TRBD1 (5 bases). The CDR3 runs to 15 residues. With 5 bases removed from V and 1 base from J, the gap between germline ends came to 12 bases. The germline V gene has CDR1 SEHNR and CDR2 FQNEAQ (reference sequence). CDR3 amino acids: CASSPVQGSGNTIYF. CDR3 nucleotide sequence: TGTGCCAGCAGCCCGGTTCAGGGTTCTGGAAACACCATATATTTT. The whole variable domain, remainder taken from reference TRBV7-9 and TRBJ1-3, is DTGVSQNPRHKITKRGQNVTFRCDPISEHNRLYWYRQTLGQGPEFLTYFQNEAQLEKSRLLSDRFSAERPKGSFSTLEIQRTEQGDSAMYLCASSPVQGSGNTIYFGEGSWLTVV.

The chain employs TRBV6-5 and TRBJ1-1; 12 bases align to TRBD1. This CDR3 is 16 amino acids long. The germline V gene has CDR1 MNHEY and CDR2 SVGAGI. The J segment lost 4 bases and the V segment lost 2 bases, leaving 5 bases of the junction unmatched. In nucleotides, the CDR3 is TGTGCCAGCAGTTACGCCGGGACAGGGGGCTCCACTGAAGCTTTCTTT. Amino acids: CASSYAGTGGSTEAFF.

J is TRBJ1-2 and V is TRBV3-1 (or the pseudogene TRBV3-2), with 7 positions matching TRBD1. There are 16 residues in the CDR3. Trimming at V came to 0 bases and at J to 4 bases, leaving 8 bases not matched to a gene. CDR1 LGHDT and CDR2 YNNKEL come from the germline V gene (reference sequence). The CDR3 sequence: CASSQDFGQVGYGYTF. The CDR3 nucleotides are TGTGCCAGCAGCCAAGATTTCGGACAGGTTGGCTATGGCTACACCTTC.

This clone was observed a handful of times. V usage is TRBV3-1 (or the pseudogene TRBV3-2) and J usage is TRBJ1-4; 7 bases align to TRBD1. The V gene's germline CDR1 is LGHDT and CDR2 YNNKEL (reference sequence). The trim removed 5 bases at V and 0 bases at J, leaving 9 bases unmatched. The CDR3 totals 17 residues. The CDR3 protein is CASSTRDSPATNEKLFF. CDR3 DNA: TGTGCCAGCAGCACCCGGGACAGCCCCGCAACTAATGAAAAACTGTTTTTT.

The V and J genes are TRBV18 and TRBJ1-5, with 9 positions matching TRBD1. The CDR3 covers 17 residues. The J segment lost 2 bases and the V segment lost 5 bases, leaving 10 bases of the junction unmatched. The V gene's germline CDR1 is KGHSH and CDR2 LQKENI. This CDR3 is CASSTLTGGGGNQPQHF. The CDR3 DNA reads TGTGCCAGCTCAACCTTGACAGGGGGAGGGGGCAATCAGCCCCAGCATTTT.

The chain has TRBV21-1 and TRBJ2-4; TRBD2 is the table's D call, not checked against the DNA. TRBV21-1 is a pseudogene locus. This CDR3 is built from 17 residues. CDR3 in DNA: TGTGCCAGCAGCAACGAACGACCGGGAGAAAAGAGGGACATTCAGTACTTC. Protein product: CASSNERPGEKRDIQYF.

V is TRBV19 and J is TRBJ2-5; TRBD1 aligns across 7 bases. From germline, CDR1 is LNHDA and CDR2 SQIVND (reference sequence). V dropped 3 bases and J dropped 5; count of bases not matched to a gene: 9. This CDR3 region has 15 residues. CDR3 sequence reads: CASSMGTGAAETQYF. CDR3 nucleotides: TGTGCCAGTAGTATGGGTACAGGGGCCGCGGAGACCCAGTACTTC.

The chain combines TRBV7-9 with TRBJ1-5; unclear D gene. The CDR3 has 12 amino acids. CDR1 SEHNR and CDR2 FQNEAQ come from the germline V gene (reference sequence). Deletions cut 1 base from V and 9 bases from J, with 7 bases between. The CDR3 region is CASSLEAGPQHF. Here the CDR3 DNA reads TGTGCCAGCAGCTTAGAGGCGGGGCCCCAGCATTTT.

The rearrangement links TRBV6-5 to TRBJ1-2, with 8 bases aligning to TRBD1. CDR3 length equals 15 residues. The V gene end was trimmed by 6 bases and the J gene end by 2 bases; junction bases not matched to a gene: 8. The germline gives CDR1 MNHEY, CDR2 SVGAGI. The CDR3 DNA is TGTGCCAGCAGATCGCCAGGGGGCGTCAACTATGGCTACACCTTC. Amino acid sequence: CASRSPGGVNYGYTF.

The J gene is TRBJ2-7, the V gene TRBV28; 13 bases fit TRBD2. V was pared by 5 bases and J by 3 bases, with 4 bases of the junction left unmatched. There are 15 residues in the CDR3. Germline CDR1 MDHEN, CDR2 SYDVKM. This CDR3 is CASSQLAGGDYEQYF. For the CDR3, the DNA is TGTGCCAGCAGTCAACTAGCGGGAGGGGACTACGAGCAGTACTTC.

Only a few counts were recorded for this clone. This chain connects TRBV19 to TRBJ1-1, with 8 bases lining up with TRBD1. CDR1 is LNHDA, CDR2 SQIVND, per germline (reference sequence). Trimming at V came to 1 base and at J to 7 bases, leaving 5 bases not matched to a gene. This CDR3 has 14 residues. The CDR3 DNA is TGTGCCAGTAGTATAGGGACAGGGCAATATGAAGCTTTCTTT. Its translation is CASSIGTGQYEAFF. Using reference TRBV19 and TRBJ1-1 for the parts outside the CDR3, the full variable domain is DGGITQSPKYLFRKEGQNVTLSCEQNLNHDAMYWYRQDPGQGLRLIYYSQIVNDFQKGDIAEGYSVSREKKESFPLTVTSAQKNPTAFYLCASSIGTGQYEAFFGQGTRLTVV.

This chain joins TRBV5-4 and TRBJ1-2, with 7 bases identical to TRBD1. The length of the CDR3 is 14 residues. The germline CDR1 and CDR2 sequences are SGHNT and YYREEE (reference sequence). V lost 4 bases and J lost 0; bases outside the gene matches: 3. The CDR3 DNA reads TGTGCCAGCAGCCTGGGACAGTCTAACTATGGCTACACCTTC. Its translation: CASSLGQSNYGYTF. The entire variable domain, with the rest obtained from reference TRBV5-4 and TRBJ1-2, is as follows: ETGVTQSPTHLIKTRGQQVTLRCSSQSGHNTVSWYQQALGQGPQFIFQYYREEENGRGNFPPRFSGLQFPNYSSELNVNALELDDSALYLCASSLGQSNYGYTFGSGTRLTVV.

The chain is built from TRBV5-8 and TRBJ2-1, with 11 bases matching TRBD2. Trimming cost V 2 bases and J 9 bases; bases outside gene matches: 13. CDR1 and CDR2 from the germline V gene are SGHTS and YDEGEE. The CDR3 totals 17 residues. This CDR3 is CASSFDSGLADISEQFF. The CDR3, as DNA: TGTGCCAGCAGCTTCGATTCGGGACTAGCGGATATCTCTGAGCAGTTCTTC.

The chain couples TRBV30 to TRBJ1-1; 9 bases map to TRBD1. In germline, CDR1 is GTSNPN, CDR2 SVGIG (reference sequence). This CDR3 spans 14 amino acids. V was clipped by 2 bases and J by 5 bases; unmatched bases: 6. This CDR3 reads CAWSPRTGETEAFF. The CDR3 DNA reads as TGTGCCTGGAGTCCAAGGACAGGGGAGACTGAAGCTTTCTTT.

The CDR3 here is CASSVGRLSTDTQYF. CDR3 bases: TGTGCCAGCAGTGTCGGAAGACTTAGCACAGATACGCAGTATTTT. The chain is built from TRBV11-3 and TRBJ2-3; D gene ambiguous. This CDR3 spans 15 amino acids. The V end was cut by 6 bases, the J end by 0 bases, with 13 bases between. Germline V gene sequence: CDR1 SGHNT, CDR2 YENEEA.

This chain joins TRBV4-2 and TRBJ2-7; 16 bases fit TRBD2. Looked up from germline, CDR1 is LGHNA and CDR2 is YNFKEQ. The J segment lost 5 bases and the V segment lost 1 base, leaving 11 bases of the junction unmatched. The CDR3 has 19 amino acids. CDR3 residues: CASSQGGTSGRASIHEQYF. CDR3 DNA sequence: TGTGCCAGCAGCCAAGGGGGGACTAGCGGGAGGGCCAGTATTCACGAGCAGTACTTC.